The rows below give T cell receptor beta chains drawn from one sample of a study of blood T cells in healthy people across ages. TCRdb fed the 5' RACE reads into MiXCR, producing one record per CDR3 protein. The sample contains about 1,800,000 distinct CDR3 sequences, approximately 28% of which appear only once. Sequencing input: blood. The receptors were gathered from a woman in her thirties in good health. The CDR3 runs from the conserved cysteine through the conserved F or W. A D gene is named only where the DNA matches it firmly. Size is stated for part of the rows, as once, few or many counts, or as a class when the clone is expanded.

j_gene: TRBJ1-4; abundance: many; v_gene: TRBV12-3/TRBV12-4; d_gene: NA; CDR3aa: CASRDPGEKLFF; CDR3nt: TGTGCCAGTCGGGACCCCGGAGAAAAACTGTTTTTT
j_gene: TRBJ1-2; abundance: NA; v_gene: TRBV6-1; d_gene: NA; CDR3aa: CASSVGTPQGHTF; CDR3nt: TGTGCCAGCAGCGTCGGGACGCCCCAGGGTCACACCTTC
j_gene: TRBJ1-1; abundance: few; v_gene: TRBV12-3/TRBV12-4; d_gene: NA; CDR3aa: CASSLARTIIENTEAFF; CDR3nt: TGTGCCAGCAGTTTAGCGAGGACAATTATCGAGAACACTGAAGCTTTCTTT
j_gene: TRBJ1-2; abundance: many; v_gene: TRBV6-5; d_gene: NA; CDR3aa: CASSSAASIGHYGYTF; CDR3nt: TGTGCCAGCAGTTCCGCGGCCAGCATTGGCCACTATGGCTACACCTTC
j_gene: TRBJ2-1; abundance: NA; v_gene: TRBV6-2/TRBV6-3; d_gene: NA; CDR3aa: CASSRDSLDGNEQFF; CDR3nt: TGTGCCAGCAGCCGCGACTCCCTAGACGGCAATGAGCAGTTCTTC
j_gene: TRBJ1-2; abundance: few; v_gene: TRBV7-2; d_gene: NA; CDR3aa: CAPSQAGLGGYTF; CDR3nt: TGTGCCCCCAGCCAGGCGGGGTTAGGAGGCTACACCTTC
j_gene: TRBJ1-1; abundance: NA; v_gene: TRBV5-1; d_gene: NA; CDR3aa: CATKDPPGGEAFF; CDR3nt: TGCGCCACCAAGGACCCACCCGGCGGAGAAGCTTTCTTT
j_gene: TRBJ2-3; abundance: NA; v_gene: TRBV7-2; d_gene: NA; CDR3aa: CASSFPPHTQYF; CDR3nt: TGTGCCAGCAGCTTCCCCCCCCATACGCAGTATTTT
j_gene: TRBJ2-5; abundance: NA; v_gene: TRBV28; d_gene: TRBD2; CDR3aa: CASMFAAGGARETQYF; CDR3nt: TGTGCCAGCATGTTCGCAGCGGGGGGAGCCCGGGAGACCCAGTACTTC
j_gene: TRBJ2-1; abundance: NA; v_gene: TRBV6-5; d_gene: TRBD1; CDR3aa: CASRRDRGNNEQFF; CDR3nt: TGTGCCAGCCGCCGGGACAGGGGCAACAATGAGCAGTTCTTC
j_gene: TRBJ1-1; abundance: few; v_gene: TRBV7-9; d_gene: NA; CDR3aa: CASSWDSKPRDTEAFF; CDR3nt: TGTGCCAGCAGCTGGGACTCGAAACCTAGAGACACTGAAGCTTTCTTT
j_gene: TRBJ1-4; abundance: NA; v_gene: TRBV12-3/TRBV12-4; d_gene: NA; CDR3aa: CASSLGTRNEKLFF; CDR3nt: TGTGCCAGCAGTTTAGGGACACGAAATGAAAAACTGTTTTTT
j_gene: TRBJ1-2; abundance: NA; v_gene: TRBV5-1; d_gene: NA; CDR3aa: CASSLVGAEDYGYTF; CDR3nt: TGCGCCAGCAGCTTGGTAGGGGCGGAAGACTATGGCTACACCTTC
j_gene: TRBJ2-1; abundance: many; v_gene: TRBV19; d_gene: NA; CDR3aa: CASSIVGRHEQFF; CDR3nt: TGTGCCAGTAGTATAGTGGGACGCCATGAGCAGTTCTTC
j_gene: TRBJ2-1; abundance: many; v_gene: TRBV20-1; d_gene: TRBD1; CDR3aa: CSARGDRGTNEQFF; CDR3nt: TGCAGTGCTAGAGGGGACAGGGGAACGAATGAGCAGTTCTTC
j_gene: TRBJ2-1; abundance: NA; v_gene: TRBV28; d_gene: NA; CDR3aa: CASSPEYRYNEQFF; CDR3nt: TGTGCCAGCAGTCCGGAATACAGGTACAATGAGCAGTTCTTC
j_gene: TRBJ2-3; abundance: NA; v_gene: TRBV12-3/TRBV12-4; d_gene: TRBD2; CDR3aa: CAGSSRTSGSADAQYF; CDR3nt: TGTGCCGGCAGTTCCCGGACTAGTGGGAGCGCAGATGCGCAGTATTTT